The next 16 T cell receptor beta chains were all read from a single sample in a study of shared clonotypes between healthy human individuals. Sequencing used immunoSEQ multiplex PCR; TCRdb keeps in-frame clones, though not all of them. Here the sample spans around 1.4 million clones, around 98.5% being singletons. Specimen: naive CD4+ T cells sorted from blood. Sample subset: CD45RA+ positively selected. Receptor source: a man aged 30-40 years in good health.

The rearrangement links TRBV7-8 to TRBJ2-2; 11 bases are shared with TRBD2. Per the germline V gene, CDR1 is SGHVS and CDR2 is FQNEAQ. V lost 1 base and J lost 6; bases outside the gene matches: 4. CDR3 length: 16 amino acids. CDR3: CASSLVAGGISGELFF. The CDR3 DNA is TGTGCCAGCAGCTTAGTAGCGGGAGGGATCTCCGGGGAGCTGTTTTTT.

The V call is TRBV4-3, the J call TRBJ2-5, with TRBD1 as a possible D gene (5 bases). CDR3 length: 14 residues. Germline lookup yields CDR1 LGHNA and CDR2 YSLEER. Trimming left V 4 bases short and J 0 bases short, with 9 bases between. For the CDR3, the DNA is TGCGCCAGCAGCCCCGGACACAACCAAGAGACCCAGTACTTC. Protein: CASSPGHNQETQYF.

The chain carries TRBV14 and TRBJ2-6; D is undetermined. The CDR3 consists of 17 residues. The germline V and J ends were trimmed by 6 bases and 0 bases, with 15 bases remaining between them. Germline V lookup: CDR1 SGHDN, CDR2 FVKESK. The CDR3 is CASRPSVPTSGANVLTF. The CDR3 coding sequence is TGTGCCAGCAGGCCAAGTGTTCCGACCTCTGGGGCCAACGTCCTGACTTTC.

This chain joins TRBV5-6 and TRBJ1-5; possible D gene TRBD1, 6 bases. V was cut by 4 bases and J by 4 bases, with 9 bases left in between. There are 13 residues in the CDR3. CDR1 is SGHDT and CDR2 is YYEEEE in the germline V gene. CDR3 DNA: TGTGCCAGCAGCGGGGGACAAAATCAGCCCCAGCATTTT. Residues: CASSGGQNQPQHF.

Of note for this clone: The same CDR3 arises from other DNA sequences in this sample as well. The V and J genes are TRBV18 and TRBJ1-1, with 9 bases identical to TRBD1. V shed 0 bases, J shed 1 base, and the junction held 0 bases outside the gene matches. Looked up from germline, CDR1 is KGHSH and CDR2 is LQKENI. This CDR3 spans 15 amino acids. The CDR3 DNA reads TGTGCCAGCTCACCACCGGGACAGGGGAACACTGAAGCTTTCTTT. As protein: CASSPPGQGNTEAFF.

This clone was seen only once. The chain uses TRBV5-1 and TRBJ2-5, with TRBD1 matching 8 bases. J lost 4 bases, V lost 3 bases, and 11 bases had no gene match. This CDR3 is built from 16 residues. CDR1 and CDR2 from the germline V gene are SGHRS and YFSETQ. CDR3 in amino acids: CASSSLGTGQVETQYF. In DNA, the CDR3 is TGCGCCAGCAGCTCACTTGGTACGGGACAGGTAGAGACCCAGTACTTC.

The chain is built from TRBV19 and TRBJ2-7; 9 bases map to TRBD2. V shed 11 bases, J shed 7 bases, and the junction held 9 bases outside the gene matches. The V gene's germline CDR1 is LNHDA and CDR2 SQIVND (reference sequence). The CDR3 extends over 12 amino acids. CDR3 residues: CAAAGGPGEQYF. DNA of the CDR3: TGTGCCGCGGCGGGAGGGCCTGGGGAGCAGTACTTC.

V is TRBV30 and J is TRBJ2-1; unclear D gene. Germline CDR1 is GTSNPN and CDR2 is SVGIG (reference sequence). Trimming shortened V by 4 bases and J by 0 bases, and 16 bases separated the two germline ends. The CDR3 runs to 16 residues. CDR3 protein: CAWNPGSAGSYNEQFF. CDR3 coding DNA: TGTGCCTGGAACCCCGGATCGGCCGGCTCCTACAATGAGCAGTTCTTC.

This chain connects TRBV7-9 to TRBJ2-1; D is perhaps TRBD1 (7 bases). CDR3 size: 13 residues. V lost 4 bases and J 9 bases, leaving 13 bases between the germline ends. Germline assignment: CDR1 SEHNR and CDR2 FQNEAQ (reference sequence). The DNA of the CDR3 is TGTGCCAGCAGCTCATCAGGGGGGTTTGAGCAGTTCTTC. Translating it yields CASSSSGGFEQFF.

The chain joins TRBV18 to TRBJ2-2, with 7 bases matching TRBD1. Germline V gene data show CDR1 as KGHSH and CDR2 as LQKENI. V lost 3 bases to trimming and J lost 7 bases; unmatched junction nucleotides: 2. CDR3 length: 13 amino acids. The CDR3 DNA sequence: TGTGCCAGCTCACCGACAGGGTACGGGGAGCTGTTTTTT. Its translation is CASSPTGYGELFF.

The chain carries TRBV7-2 and TRBJ1-2, with D tentatively TRBD1 (5 bases). V dropped 4 bases and J dropped 5 bases, with 11 bases sitting between them. The CDR3 sequence is 13 residues long. Looked up from germline, CDR1 is SGHTA and CDR2 is FQGNSA. CDR3: CASSSGATYGYTF. The CDR3 DNA is TGTGCCAGCAGCTCCGGGGCGACATATGGCTACACCTTC.

The V and J genes are TRBV6-1 and TRBJ2-3; 7 positions agree with TRBD1. The V segment lost 6 bases and the J segment 6 bases; nucleotides outside the gene matches: 12. This CDR3 contains 15 residues. Germline CDR1 reads MNHNS; CDR2 reads SASEGT. CDR3 protein: CASRQRQGGWDTQYF. CDR3 nucleotide sequence: TGTGCCAGCAGACAACGACAGGGTGGTTGGGATACGCAGTATTTT.

The chain has TRBV11-2 and TRBJ2-5; D gene unclear. CDR1 is SGHAT and CDR2 is FQNNGV in the germline V gene. Trimming stripped 5 bases from V and 0 bases from J, with 4 bases between. There are 12 residues in the CDR3. CDR3 in DNA: TGTGCCAGCAGCCCCGACCAAGAGACCCAGTACTTC. Its protein product is CASSPDQETQYF.

V gene TRBV27 combines with J gene TRBJ1-1; TRBD1 is a possible D gene (5 bases). This CDR3 is built from 15 residues. V dropped 3 bases and J dropped 6 bases, with 17 bases sitting between them. Germline V gives CDR1 MNHEY, CDR2 SMNVEV (reference sequence). The CDR3: CASSFFPGIRAEAFF. The CDR3 DNA follows: TGTGCCAGCAGTTTTTTTCCAGGGATTCGGGCTGAAGCTTTCTTT.

The DNA of the CDR3 is TGTGCCAGCTCAAACCGCCACGGTAACAATGAGCAGTTCTTC. The encoded protein is CASSNRHGNNEQFF. The chain combines TRBV18 with TRBJ2-1; D not resolved. This CDR3 comprises 14 residues. Trimming removed 5 bases at V and 5 bases at J, with 13 bases between. Per germline, CDR1 KGHSH and CDR2 LQKENI.

The chain couples TRBV10-1 to TRBJ2-7, with 8 positions matching TRBD2. This CDR3 has 13 amino acids. Germline CDR1 and CDR2: WNHNN and SYGVQD (reference sequence). V shed 2 bases, J shed 7 bases, and the junction held 4 bases outside the gene matches. The CDR3, as DNA: TGCGCCAGCAGTGAGCAGCGGGAGATGGAGCAGTACTTC. Protein: CASSEQREMEQYF.